A selection of T cell receptor beta chains follows, all from one sample in a study of blood T cell repertoires in COVID-19. Profiling relied on immunoSEQ multiplex PCR, and the TCRdb table lists in-frame clones only, not all of them. The data contain roughly 220,000 clones, 90% of them singletons. The sequenced sample consisted of PBMCs or T cells enriched from blood (not recorded which). Every receptor here comes from a man aged 30-40 years who had been exposed to COVID-19. Each CDR3 is given with its conserved first and last residue. The order of the fields is V gene, J gene, clone size, D gene, CDR3 protein, CDR3 DNA. The D gene is left open where the match is weak. Expanded clones get a size class; other rows say once, few or many, or leave the size out.

v_call: TRBV7-6; j_call: TRBJ2-3; clone_size: -; d_call: -; cdr3_aa: CASSPTSRQPTDTQYF; cdr3_nt: TGTGCCAGCAGTCCGACTTCTCGGCAGCCCACAGATACGCAGTATTTT
v_call: TRBV7-2; j_call: TRBJ1-2; clone_size: -; d_call: -; cdr3_aa: CASSPTVEHGYTF; cdr3_nt: TGTGCCAGCAGTCCCACGGTGGAGCATGGCTACACCTTC
v_call: TRBV19; j_call: TRBJ1-5; clone_size: -; d_call: -; cdr3_aa: CASRLTSGTGGMDSQHF; cdr3_nt: TGTGCCAGTAGGCTCACCTCCGGGACCGGGGGGATGGATTCCCAACATTTT
v_call: TRBV5-1; j_call: TRBJ2-7; clone_size: -; d_call: TRBD1; cdr3_aa: CASSWTGGSYEQYF; cdr3_nt: TGCGCCAGCAGCTGGACAGGGGGCTCCTACGAGCAGTACTTC
v_call: TRBV5-1; j_call: TRBJ1-2; clone_size: once; d_call: TRBD1; cdr3_aa: CASSLVTGEDVAF; cdr3_nt: TGCGCCAGCAGCTTGGTGACAGGGGAGGATGTCGCCTTC
v_call: TRBV11-3; j_call: TRBJ2-3; clone_size: -; d_call: TRBD2; cdr3_aa: CASSRRGVGTDTQYF; cdr3_nt: TGTGCCAGCAGCCGACGGGGGGTTGGCACAGATACGCAGTATTTT
v_call: TRBV9; j_call: TRBJ2-5; clone_size: once; d_call: TRBD2; cdr3_aa: CASSAPGLGGQETQYF; cdr3_nt: TGTGCCAGCAGCGCCCCGGGACTAGGGGGGCAAGAGACCCAGTACTTC
v_call: TRBV2; j_call: TRBJ2-1; clone_size: -; d_call: TRBD2; cdr3_aa: CASSETSLYNEQFF; cdr3_nt: TGTGCCAGCAGTGAGACTAGCCTGTACAATGAGCAGTTCTTC
v_call: TRBV27; j_call: TRBJ2-3; clone_size: -; d_call: TRBD2; cdr3_aa: CASRLGLAGGDTQYF; cdr3_nt: TGTGCCAGCAGGCTGGGACTAGCGGGGGGGGATACGCAGTATTTT
v_call: TRBV6-5; j_call: TRBJ1-5; clone_size: few; d_call: TRBD1; cdr3_aa: CASSLTGTGSTQHF; cdr3_nt: TGTGCCAGCAGCCTTACCGGGACAGGGTCGACCCAGCATTTT
v_call: TRBV7-9; j_call: TRBJ1-2; clone_size: once; d_call: TRBD1; cdr3_aa: CASSQSGQGPKSYGYTF; cdr3_nt: TGTGCCAGCAGCCAAAGCGGACAGGGGCCAAAATCCTATGGCTACACCTTC
v_call: TRBV4-2; j_call: TRBJ2-7; clone_size: many; d_call: TRBD2; cdr3_aa: CASSSLAGRYEQYF; cdr3_nt: TGTGCCAGCAGCTCCCTTGCCGGGAGGTACGAGCAGTACTTC
v_call: TRBV6-5; j_call: TRBJ2-2; clone_size: -; d_call: TRBD1; cdr3_aa: CASSRDRGGTGELFF; cdr3_nt: TGTGCCAGCAGCCGGGACAGGGGAGGGACCGGGGAGCTGTTTTTT
v_call: TRBV7-9; j_call: TRBJ2-1; clone_size: -; d_call: TRBD2; cdr3_aa: CASSLTPRLVGRDEQFF; cdr3_nt: TGTGCCAGCAGCTTAACCCCTCGACTAGTGGGGAGGGATGAGCAGTTCTTC
v_call: TRBV9; j_call: TRBJ1-2; clone_size: few; d_call: TRBD1; cdr3_aa: CASRDAGTGGLRGYTF; cdr3_nt: TGTGCCAGCCGAGATGCCGGGACAGGGGGCCTGAGAGGCTACACCTTC
v_call: TRBV18; j_call: TRBJ2-3; clone_size: -; d_call: -; cdr3_aa: CASSFEDTQYF; cdr3_nt: TGTGCCAGCTCCTTCGAGGATACGCAGTATTTT
v_call: TRBV6-5; j_call: TRBJ2-3; clone_size: -; d_call: -; cdr3_aa: CASSTSSYTQYF; cdr3_nt: TGTGCCAGCAGTACATCCTCGTATACGCAGTATTTT